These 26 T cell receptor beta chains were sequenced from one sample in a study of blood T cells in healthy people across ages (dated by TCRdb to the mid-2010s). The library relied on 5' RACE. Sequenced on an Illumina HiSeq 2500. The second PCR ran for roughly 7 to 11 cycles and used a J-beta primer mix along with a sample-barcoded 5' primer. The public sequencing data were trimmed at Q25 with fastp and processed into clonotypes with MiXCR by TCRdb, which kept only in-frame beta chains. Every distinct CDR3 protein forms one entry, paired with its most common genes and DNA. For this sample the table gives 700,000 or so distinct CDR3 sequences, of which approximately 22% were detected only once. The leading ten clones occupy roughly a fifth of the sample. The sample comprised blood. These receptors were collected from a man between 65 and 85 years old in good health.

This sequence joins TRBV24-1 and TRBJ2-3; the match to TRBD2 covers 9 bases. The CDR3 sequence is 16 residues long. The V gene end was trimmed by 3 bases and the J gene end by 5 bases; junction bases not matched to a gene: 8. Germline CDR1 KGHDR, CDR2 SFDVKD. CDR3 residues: CATSDPGLAERDTQYF. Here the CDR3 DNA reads TGTGCCACCAGTGATCCGGGACTAGCCGAAAGAGATACGCAGTATTTT.

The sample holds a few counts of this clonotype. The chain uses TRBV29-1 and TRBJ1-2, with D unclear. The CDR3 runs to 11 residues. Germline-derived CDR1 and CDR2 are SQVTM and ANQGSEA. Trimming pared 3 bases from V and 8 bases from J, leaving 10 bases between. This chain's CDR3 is CSVERSRGYTF. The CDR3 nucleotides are TGCAGCGTTGAGAGGTCTAGAGGCTACACCTTC.

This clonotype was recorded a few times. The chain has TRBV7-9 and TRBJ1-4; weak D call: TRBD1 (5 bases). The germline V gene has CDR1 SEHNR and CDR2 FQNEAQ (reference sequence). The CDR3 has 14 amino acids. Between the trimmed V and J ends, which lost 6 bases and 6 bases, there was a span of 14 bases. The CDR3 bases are TGTGCCAGCAGTTCGACAGCATCCTATGAAAAACTGTTTTTT. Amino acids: CASSSTASYEKLFF.

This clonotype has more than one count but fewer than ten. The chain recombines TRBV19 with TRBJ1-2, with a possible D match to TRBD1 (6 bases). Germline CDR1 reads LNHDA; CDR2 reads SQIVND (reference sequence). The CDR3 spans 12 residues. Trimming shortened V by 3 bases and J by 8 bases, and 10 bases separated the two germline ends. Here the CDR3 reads CASSIRGEGYTF. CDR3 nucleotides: TGTGCCAGTAGTATCAGGGGAGAAGGCTACACCTTC.

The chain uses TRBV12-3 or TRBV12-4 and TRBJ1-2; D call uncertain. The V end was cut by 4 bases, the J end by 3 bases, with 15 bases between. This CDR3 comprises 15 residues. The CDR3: CASSSLQVNHYGYTF. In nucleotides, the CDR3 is TGTGCCAGCAGTTCCCTACAAGTGAACCACTATGGCTACACCTTC.

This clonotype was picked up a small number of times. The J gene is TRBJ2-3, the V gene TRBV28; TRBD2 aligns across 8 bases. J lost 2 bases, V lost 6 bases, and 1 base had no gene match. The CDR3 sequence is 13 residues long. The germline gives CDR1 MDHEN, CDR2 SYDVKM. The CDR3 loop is CASSGGDTDTQYF. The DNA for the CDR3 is TGTGCCAGCAGCGGGGGGGACACAGATACGCAGTATTTT.

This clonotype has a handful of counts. The CDR3 spells CASSRVPYEQYV. CDR3 DNA sequence: TGTGCCAGCAGTAGGGTCCCCTACGAGCAGTACGTC. The chain links TRBV21-1 to TRBJ2-1; the table gives TRBD1 as D, unverified against the DNA. The DNA matches TRBJ2-7 better at its end, which makes the J call doubtful. TRBV21-1 is described as a pseudogene. The CDR3 sequence is 12 residues long.

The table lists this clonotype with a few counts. The CDR3 DNA is TGCGCCAGCAGCCCCTGGGCAGGGAGGGGCGAAAAACTGTTTTTT. The encoded protein is CASSPWAGRGEKLFF. This sequence joins TRBV4-1 and TRBJ1-4; a weak D match, TRBD1 (5 bases). This CDR3 contains 15 residues. Trimming pared 4 bases from V and 8 bases from J, leaving 17 bases between. Germline assignment: CDR1 MGHRA and CDR2 YSYEKL.

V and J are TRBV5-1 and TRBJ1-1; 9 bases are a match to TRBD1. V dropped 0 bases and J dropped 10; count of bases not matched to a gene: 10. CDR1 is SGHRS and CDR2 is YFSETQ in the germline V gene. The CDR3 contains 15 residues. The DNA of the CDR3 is TGCGCCAGCAGCTTGGAAGGACAGGGGTTTGGGGGAGCTTTCTTT. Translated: CASSLEGQGFGGAFF.

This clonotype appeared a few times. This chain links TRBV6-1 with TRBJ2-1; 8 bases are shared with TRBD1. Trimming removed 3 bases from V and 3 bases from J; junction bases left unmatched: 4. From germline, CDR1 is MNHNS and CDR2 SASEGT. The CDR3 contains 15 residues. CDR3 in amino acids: CASSELTGGYNEQFF. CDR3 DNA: TGTGCCAGCAGTGAGTTAACAGGGGGCTACAATGAGCAGTTCTTC.

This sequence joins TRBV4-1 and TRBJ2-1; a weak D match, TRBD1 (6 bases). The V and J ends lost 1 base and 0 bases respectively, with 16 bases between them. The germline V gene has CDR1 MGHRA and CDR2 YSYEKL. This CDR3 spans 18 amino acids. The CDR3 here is CASSQVLVTGNSYNEQFF. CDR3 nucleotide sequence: TGCGCCAGCAGCCAAGTCCTGGTAACAGGGAACTCCTACAATGAGCAGTTCTTC.

CDR3 bases: TGTGCCAGCAGCATTGGGGGACCACGGGGGGAAAAACTGTTTTTT. Translation gives CASSIGGPRGEKLFF. The V gene is TRBV7-8, the J gene TRBJ1-4, with D possibly TRBD1 on 5 matching bases. V lost 5 bases to trimming and J lost 8 bases, with 18 bases between them. Germline V gene data show CDR1 as SGHVS and CDR2 as FQNEAQ. The CDR3 length is 15 residues. Based on the CDR3 plus reference TRBV7-8 and TRBJ1-4, the full variable domain is GAGVSQSPRYKVAKRGQDVALRCDPISGHVSLFWYQQALGQGPEFLTYFQNEAQLDKSGLPSDRFFAERPEGSVSTLKIQRTQQEDSAVYLCASSIGGPRGEKLFFGSGTQLSVL.

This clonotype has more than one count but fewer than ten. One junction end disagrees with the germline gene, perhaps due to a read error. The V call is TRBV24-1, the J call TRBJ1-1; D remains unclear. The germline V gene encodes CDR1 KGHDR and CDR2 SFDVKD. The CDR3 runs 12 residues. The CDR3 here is CATTDERLKAFF. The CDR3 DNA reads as TGTGCCACCACTGATGAGAGGCTGAAAGCTTTCTTT.

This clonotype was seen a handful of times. CDR3 coding DNA: TGTGCCAGCACCCGGGTAGACAGCTATAGGGCTAACTATGGCTACACCTTC. It is translated as CASTRVDSYRANYGYTF. The chain employs TRBV28 and TRBJ1-2; a possible D gene is TRBD1 (5 bases). The CDR3 totals 17 residues. Per the germline V gene, CDR1 is MDHEN and CDR2 is SYDVKM. Trimming removed 7 bases from V and 0 bases from J, with 21 bases in between.

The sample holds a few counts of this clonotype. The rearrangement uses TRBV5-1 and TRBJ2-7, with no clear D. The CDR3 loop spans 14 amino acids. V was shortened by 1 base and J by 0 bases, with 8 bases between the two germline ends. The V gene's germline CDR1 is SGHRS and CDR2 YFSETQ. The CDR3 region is CASSLIGVSYEQYF. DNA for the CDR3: TGCGCCAGCAGCTTGATTGGGGTCTCCTACGAGCAGTACTTC.

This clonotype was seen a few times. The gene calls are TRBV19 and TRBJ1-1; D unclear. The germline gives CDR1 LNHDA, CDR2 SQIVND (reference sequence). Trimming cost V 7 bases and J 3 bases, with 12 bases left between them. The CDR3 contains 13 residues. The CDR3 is CASITGPHTEAFF. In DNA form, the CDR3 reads TGTGCCAGTATCACGGGCCCCCACACTGAAGCTTTCTTT. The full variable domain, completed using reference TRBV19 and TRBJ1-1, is DGGITQSPKYLFRKEGQNVTLSCEQNLNHDAMYWYRQDPGQGLRLIYYSQIVNDFQKGDIAEGYSVSREKKESFPLTVTSAQKNPTAFYLCASITGPHTEAFFGQGTRLTVV.

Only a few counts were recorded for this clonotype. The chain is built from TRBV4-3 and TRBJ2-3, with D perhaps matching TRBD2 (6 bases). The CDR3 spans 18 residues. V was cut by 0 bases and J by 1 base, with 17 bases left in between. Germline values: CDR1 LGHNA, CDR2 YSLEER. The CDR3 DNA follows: TGCGCCAGCAGCCAAGAAGAGGGGCATACTAGCCGCACAGATACGCAGTATTTT. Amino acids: CASSQEEGHTSRTDTQYF.

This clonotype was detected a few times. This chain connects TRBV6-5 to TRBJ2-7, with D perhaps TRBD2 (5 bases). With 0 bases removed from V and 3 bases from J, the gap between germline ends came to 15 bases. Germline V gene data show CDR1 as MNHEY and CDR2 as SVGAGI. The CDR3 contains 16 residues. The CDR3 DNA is TGTGCCAGCAGTTACTCTCCCGGGAATATGGGCTACGAGCAGTACTTC. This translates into CASSYSPGNMGYEQYF.

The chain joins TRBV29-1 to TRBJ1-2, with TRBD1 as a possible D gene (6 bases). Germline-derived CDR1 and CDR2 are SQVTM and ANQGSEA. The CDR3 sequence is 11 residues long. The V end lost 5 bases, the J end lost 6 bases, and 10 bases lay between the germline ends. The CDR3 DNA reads TGCAGCGTTTACAGGGACGATGGCTACACCTTC. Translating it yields CSVYRDDGYTF.

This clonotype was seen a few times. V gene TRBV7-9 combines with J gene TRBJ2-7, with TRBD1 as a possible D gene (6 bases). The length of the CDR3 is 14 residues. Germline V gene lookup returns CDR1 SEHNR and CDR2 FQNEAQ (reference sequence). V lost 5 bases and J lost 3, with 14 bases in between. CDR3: CASSPRNRDYEQYF. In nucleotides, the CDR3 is TGTGCCAGCAGCCCACGAAACAGGGACTACGAGCAGTACTTC. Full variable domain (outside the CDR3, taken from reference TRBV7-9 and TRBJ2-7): DTGVSQNPRHKITKRGQNVTFRCDPISEHNRLYWYRQTLGQGPEFLTYFQNEAQLEKSRLLSDRFSAERPKGSFSTLEIQRTEQGDSAMYLCASSPRNRDYEQYFGPGTRLTVT.

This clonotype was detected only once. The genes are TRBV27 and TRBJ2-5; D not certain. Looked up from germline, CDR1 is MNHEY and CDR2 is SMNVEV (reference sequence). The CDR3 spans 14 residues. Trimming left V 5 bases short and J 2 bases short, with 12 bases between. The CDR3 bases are TGTGCCAGCAGTCCGCAGAGAGTACAAGAGACCCAGTACTTC. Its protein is CASSPQRVQETQYF.

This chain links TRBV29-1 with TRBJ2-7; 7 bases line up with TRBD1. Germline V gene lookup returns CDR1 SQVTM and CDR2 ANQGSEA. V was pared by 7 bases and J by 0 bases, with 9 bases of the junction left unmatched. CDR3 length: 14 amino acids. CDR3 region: CSALGTESSYEQYF. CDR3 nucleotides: TGCAGCGCCCTCGGGACAGAGAGCTCCTACGAGCAGTACTTC.

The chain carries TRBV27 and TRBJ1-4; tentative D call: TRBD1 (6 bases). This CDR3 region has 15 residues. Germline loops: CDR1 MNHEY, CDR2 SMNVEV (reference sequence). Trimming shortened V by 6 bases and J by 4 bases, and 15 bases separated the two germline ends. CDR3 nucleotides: TGTGCCAGCAGACTAAGAGGGGGATTTAATGAAAAACTGTTTTTT. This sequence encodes CASRLRGGFNEKLFF.

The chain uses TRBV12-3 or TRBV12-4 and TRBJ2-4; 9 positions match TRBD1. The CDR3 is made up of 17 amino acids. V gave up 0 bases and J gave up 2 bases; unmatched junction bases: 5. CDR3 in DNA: TGTGCCAGCAGTTTAGCGCTGGGACAGGGTTCCAAAAACATTCAGTACTTC. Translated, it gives CASSLALGQGSKNIQYF.

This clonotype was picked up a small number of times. In nucleotides, the CDR3 is TGTGCCAGCACCGGTCTTGAGACAAACTATGGCTACACCTTC. It specifies CASTGLETNYGYTF. The V and J genes are TRBV9 and TRBJ1-2; D not resolved. Germline CDR1 reads SGDLS; CDR2 reads YYNGEE. The CDR3 is 14 residues long. V was shortened by 6 bases and J by 2 bases, with 14 bases between the two germline ends. Based on the CDR3 plus reference TRBV9 and TRBJ1-2, the full variable domain is DSGVTQTPKHLITATGQRVTLRCSPRSGDLSVYWYQQSLDQGLQFLIQYYNGEERAKGNILERFSAQQFPDLHSELNLSSLELGDSALYFCASTGLETNYGYTFGSGTRLTVV.

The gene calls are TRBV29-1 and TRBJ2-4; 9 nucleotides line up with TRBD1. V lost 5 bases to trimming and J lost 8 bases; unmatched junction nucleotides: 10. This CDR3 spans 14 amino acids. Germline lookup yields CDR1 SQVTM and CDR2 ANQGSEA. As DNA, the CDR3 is TGCAGCGTTACCCGGAGACAGGGGGGGGACATTCAGTACTTC. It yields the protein CSVTRRQGGDIQYF.